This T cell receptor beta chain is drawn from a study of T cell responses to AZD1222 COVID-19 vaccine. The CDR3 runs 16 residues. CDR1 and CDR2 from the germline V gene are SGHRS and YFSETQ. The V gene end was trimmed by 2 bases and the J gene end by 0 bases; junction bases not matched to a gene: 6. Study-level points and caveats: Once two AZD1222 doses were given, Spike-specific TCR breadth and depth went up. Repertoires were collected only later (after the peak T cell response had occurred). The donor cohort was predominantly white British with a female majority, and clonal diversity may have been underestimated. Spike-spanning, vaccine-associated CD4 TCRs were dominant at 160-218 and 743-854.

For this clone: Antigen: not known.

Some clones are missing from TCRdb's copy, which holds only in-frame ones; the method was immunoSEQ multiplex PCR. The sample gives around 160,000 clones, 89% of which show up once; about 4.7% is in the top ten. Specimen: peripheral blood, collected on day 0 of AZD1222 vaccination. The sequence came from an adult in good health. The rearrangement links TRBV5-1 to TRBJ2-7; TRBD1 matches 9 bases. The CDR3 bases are TGCGCCAGCAGCTTAATGACAGGGGGGACCTCCTACGAGCAGTACTTC. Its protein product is CASSLMTGGTSYEQYF.